This T cell receptor (beta chain) was documented in a study of cytomegalovirus exposure and HLA in healthy donors. Regarding this clone: Without the conserved terminal phenylalanine or tryptophan, this CDR3 likely stems from a read error.

With 60 Vbeta and 13 Jbeta primers, the PCR was carried out. Libraries were prepared by immunoSEQ multiplex PCR; TCRdb keeps only in-frame clonotypes and omits some of them. This table holds 150,000 to 200,000 clones, around 85% found once. The CDR3 runs to 14 residues. V gave up 0 bases and J gave up 1 base, with 7 bases separating them. Germline CDR1 and CDR2: MGHRA and YSYEKL. The rearrangement links TRBV4-1 to TRBJ2-7; D is possibly TRBD2 (5 bases). The origin of this receptor is a middle-aged man in good health and CMV-seronegative. The sequencing input was PBMCs. Here the CDR3 reads CASSQDPGSYEQYS. CDR3 nucleotides: TGCGCCAGCAGCCAAGACCCGGGATCCTACGAGCAGTACTCC.